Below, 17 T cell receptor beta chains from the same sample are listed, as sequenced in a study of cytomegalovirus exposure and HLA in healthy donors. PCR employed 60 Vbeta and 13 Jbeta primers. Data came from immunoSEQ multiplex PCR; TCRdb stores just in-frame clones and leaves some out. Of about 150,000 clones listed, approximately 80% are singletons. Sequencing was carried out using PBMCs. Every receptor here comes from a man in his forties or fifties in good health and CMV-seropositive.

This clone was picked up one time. CDR3 residues: CAISLLNADTQYF. The CDR3 DNA sequence: TGTGCCATCAGTCTCTTAAATGCAGATACGCAGTATTTT. The chain has TRBV10-3 and TRBJ2-3, with unresolved D. Trimming removed 5 bases from V and 4 bases from J, with 10 bases in between. CDR1 is ENHRY and CDR2 is SYGVKD in the germline V gene. CDR3 size: 13 residues.

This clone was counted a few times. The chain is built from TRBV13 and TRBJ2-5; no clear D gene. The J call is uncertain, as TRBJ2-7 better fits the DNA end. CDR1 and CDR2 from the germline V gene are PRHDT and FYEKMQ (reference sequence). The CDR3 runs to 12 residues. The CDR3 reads CASSQSRNEQYF. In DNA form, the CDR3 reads TGTGCCAGCAGCCAAAGCCGCAACGAGCAGTACTTC.

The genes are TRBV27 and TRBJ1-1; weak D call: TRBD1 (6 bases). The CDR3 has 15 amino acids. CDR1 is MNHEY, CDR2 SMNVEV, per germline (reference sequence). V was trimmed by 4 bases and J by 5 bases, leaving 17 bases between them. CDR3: CASSSHPGVRTEAFF. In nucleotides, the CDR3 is TGTGCCAGCAGTTCCCATCCAGGGGTCAGAACTGAAGCTTTCTTT.

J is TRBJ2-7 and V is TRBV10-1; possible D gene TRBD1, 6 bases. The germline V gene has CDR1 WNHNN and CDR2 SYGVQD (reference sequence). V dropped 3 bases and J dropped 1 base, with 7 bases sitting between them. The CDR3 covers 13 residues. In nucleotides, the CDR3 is TGCGCCAGCAGTGACAGGGGTTCCTACGAGCAGTACTTC. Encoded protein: CASSDRGSYEQYF.

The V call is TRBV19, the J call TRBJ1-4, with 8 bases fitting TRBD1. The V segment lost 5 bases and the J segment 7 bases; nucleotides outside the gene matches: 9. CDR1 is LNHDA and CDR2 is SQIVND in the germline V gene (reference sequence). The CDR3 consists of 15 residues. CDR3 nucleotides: TGTGCCAGTAGTCCCGCGGACAGGGTTCCTGAAAAACTGTTTTTT. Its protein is CASSPADRVPEKLFF.

The CDR3 nucleotides are TGTGCCAGCAGTTCACGGGGGGACGGGGAGCTGTTTTTT. The encoded protein is CASSSRGDGELFF. This rearrangement joins TRBV28 to TRBJ2-2; the match to TRBD2 covers 7 bases. V trimming: 4 bases; J trimming: 7 bases; junction bases outside the gene matches: 3. The CDR3 extends over 13 amino acids. CDR1 MDHEN and CDR2 SYDVKM come from the germline V gene.

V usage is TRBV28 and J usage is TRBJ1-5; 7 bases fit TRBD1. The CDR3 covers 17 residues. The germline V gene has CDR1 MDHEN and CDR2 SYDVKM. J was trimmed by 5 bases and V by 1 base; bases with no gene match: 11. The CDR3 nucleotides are TGTGCCAGCAGTTTATCGCATATGGACAGGCAAGATCAGCCCCAGCATTTT. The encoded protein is CASSLSHMDRQDQPQHF.

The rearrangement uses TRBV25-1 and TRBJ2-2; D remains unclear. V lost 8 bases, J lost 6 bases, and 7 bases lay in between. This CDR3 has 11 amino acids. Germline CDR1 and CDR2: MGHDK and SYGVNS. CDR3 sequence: CASQSSGELFF. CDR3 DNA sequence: TGTGCCAGCCAGTCCTCCGGGGAGCTGTTTTTT.

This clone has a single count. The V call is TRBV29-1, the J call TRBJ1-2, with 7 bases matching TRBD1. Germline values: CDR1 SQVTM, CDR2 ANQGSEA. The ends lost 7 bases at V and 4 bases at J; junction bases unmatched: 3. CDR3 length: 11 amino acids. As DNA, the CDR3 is TGCAGCGGAGGGGACAGCTATGGCTACACCTTC. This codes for CSGGDSYGYTF.

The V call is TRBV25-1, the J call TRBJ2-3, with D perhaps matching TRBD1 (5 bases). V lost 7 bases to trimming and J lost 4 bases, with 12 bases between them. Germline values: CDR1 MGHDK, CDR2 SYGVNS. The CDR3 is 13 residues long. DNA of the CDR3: TGTGCCAGCACACAGGACGGAGCAGATACGCAGTATTTT. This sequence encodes CASTQDGADTQYF.

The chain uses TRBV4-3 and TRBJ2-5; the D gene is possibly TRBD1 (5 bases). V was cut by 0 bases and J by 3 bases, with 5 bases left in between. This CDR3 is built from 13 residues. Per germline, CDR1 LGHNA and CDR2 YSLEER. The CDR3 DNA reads TGCGCCAGCAGCCAAGAGACAGAAGAGACCCAGTACTTC. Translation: CASSQETEETQYF.

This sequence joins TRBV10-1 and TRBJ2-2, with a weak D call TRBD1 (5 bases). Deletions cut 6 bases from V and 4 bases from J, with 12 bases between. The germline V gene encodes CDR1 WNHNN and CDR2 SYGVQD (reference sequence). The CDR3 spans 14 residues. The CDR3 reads CASRDSIATGELFF. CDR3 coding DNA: TGCGCCAGCAGAGACAGCATTGCCACCGGGGAGCTGTTTTTT.

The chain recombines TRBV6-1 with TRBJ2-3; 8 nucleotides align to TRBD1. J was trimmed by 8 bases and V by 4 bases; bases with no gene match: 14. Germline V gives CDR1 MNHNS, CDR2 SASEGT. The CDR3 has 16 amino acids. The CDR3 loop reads CASSGRAGGFSLTQYF. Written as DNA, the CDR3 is TGTGCCAGCAGTGGACGGGCAGGGGGCTTTTCCCTTACGCAGTATTTT.

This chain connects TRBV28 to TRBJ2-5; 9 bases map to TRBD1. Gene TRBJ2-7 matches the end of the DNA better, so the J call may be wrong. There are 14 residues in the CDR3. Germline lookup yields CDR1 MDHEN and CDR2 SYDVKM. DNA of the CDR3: TGTGCCAGCACCGCCGGGACAGGGATCTACGAGCAGTACTTC. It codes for CASTAGTGIYEQYF.

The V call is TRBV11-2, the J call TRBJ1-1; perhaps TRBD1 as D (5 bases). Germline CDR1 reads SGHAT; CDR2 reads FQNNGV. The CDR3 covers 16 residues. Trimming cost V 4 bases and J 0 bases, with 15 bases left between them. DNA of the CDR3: TGTGCCAGCAGCTCAGGGTTGCAGTTCATGAACACTGAAGCTTTCTTT. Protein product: CASSSGLQFMNTEAFF.

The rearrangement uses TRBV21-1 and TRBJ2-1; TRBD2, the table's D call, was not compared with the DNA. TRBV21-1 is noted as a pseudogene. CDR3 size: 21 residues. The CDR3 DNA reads TGTGCCAGCAGCAAAGCTTGGCCAGCGGGCCTGAATCGGAGCTCCTACAATGAGCAGTTCTTC. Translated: CASSKAWPAGLNRSSYNEQFF.

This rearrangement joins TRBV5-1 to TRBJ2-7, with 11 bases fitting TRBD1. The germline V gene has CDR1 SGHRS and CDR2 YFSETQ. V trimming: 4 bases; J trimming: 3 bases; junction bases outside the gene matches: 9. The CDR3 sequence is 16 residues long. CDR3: CASSLISGTGGYEQYF. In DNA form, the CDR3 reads TGCGCCAGCAGCCTGATTTCCGGGACAGGGGGCTACGAGCAGTACTTC.